Here is one T cell receptor beta chain with its context. Germline-derived CDR1 and CDR2 are SEHNR and FQNEAQ (reference sequence). The CDR3 has 15 residues. V shed 1 base and J shed 3 bases, with 11 bases lying between them. This specimen belongs to a study of T cell responses to AZD1222 COVID-19 vaccine. Study background: Both about-4-week and about-12-week second-dose recipients were combined.

The repertoire was sequenced with immunoSEQ multiplex PCR; TCRdb's copy has only in-frame clones and lacks some. This sample has about 110,000 clones, with 86% found just once. The sequence derives from an adult in good health. The genes are TRBV7-9 and TRBJ2-3, with D maybe TRBD1 (6 bases). Sequenced material: peripheral blood, taken on day 0 of AZD1222 vaccination. CDR3: CASSLGGPTTDTQYF. Written as DNA, the CDR3 is TGTGCCAGCAGCTTAGGGGGGCCCACGACAGATACGCAGTATTTT. The whole variable domain, remainder taken from reference TRBV7-9 and TRBJ2-3, is DTGVSQNPRHKITKRGQNVTFRCDPISEHNRLYWYRQTLGQGPEFLTYFQNEAQLEKSRLLSDRFSAERPKGSFSTLEIQRTEQGDSAMYLCASSLGGPTTDTQYFGPGTRLTVL.